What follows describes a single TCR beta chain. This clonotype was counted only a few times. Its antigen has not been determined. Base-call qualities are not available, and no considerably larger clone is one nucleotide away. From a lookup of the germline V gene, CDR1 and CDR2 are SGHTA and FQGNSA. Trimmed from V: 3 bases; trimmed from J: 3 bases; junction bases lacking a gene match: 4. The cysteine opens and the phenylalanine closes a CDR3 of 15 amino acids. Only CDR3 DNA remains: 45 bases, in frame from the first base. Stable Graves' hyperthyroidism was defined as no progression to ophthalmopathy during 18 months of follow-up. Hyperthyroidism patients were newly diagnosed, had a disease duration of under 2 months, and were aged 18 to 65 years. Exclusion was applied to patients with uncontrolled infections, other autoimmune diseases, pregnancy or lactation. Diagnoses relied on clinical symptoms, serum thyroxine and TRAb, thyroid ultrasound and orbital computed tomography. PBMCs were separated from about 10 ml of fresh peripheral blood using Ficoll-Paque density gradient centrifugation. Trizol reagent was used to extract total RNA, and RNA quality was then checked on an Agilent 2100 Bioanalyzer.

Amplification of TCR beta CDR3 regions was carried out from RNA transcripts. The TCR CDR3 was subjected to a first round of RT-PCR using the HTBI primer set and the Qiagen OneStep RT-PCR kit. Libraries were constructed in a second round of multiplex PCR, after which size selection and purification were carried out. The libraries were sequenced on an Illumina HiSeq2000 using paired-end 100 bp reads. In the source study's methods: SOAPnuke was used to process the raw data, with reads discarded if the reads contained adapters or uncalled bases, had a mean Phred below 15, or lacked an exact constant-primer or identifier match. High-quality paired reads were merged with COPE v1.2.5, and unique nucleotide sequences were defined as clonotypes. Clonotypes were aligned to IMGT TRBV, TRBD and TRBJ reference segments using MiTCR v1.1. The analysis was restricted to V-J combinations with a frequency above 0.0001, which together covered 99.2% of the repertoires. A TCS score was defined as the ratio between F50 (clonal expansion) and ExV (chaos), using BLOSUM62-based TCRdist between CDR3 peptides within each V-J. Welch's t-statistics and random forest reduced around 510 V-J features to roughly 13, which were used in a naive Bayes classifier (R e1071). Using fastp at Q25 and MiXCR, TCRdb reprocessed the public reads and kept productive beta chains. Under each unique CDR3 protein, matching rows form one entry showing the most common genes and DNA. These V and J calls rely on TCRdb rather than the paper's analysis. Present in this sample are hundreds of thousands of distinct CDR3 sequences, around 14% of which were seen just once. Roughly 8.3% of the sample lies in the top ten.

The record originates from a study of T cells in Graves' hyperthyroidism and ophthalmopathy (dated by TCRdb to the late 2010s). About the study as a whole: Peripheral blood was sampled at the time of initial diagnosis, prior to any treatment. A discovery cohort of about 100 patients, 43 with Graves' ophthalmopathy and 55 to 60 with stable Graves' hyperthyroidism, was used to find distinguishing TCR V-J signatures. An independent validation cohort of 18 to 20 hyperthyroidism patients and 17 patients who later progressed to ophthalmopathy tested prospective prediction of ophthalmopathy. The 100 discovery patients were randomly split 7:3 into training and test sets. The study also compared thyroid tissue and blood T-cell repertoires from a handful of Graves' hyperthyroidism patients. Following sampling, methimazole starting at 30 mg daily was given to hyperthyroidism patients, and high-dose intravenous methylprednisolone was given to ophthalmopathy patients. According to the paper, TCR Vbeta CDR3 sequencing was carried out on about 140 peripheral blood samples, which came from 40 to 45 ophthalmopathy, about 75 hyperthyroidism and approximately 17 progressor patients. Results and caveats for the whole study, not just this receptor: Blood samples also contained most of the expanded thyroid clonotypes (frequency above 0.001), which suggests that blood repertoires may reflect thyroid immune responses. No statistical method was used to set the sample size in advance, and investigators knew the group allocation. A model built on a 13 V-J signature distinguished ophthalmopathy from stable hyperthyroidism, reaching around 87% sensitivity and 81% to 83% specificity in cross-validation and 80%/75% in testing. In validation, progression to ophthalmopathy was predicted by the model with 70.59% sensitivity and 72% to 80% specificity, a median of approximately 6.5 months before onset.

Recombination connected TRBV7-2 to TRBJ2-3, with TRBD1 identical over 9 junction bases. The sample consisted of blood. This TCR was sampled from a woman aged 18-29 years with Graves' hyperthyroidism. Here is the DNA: TGTGCCAGCAGCTTGGGGACAGGGAAAACAGATACGCAGTATTTT. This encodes CASSLGTGKTDTQYF.